Here is one T cell receptor beta chain with its context. Its cognate antigen is unknown. The germline gives CDR1 SGHTA, CDR2 FQGTGA. V lost 1 base and J 5 bases, leaving 12 bases between the germline ends. The CDR3 is made up of 15 amino acids. The data were taken from a study of blood T cells in healthy people across ages. Regarding the study as a whole: Strong correlation linked observed beta diversity and percent naive T cells.

The authors ran a second PCR of roughly 6 to 12 cycles using a sample-barcoded 5' primer and a J-beta primer mix. All samples gave at least 2.5 million CDR3-containing paired-end reads. TCRdb fed the 5' RACE reads into MiXCR, producing one record per CDR3 protein. The table lists 700,000 to 950,000 distinct CDR3 sequences, roughly 47% of them singletons. This clonotype originated in a woman aged 60-75 years in good health. J is TRBJ2-1 and V is TRBV7-3, with D unclear. The material sequenced was blood. The CDR3 bases are TGTGCCAGCAGCTTAATGGAGTTGGGAAACAATGAGCAGTTCTTC. Translation gives CASSLMELGNNEQFF. The full variable domain, in which reference TRBV7-3 and TRBJ2-1 provide the parts outside the CDR3, is GAGVSQTPSNKVTEKGKYVELRCDPISGHTALYWYRQSLGQGPEFLIYFQGTGAADDSGLPNDRFFAVRPEGSVSTLKIQRTERGDSAVYLCASSLMELGNNEQFFGPGTRLTVL.